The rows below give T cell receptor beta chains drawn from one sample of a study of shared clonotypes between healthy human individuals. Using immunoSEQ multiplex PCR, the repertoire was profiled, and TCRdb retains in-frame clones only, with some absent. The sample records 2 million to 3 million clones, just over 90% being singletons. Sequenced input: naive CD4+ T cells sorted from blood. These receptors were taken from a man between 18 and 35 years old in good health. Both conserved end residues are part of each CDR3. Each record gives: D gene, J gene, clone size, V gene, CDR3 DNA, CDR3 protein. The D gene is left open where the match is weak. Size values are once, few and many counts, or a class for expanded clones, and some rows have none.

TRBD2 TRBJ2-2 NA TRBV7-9 TGTGCCAGCAGTCGACTAGCGGGAGTGGTCACCGGGGAGCTGTTTTTT CASSRLAGVVTGELFF
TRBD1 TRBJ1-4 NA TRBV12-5 TGTGCTAGTGGTTTGGGGGAGACAGGGTGGAATGAAAAACTGTTTTTT CASGLGETGWNEKLFF
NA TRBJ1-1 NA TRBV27 TGTGCCAGCAGTTTAGCAAGAACGGCGAATCCCACTGAAGCTTTCTTT CASSLARTANPTEAFF
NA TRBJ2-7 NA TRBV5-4 TGTGCCAGCAGTGGACACGACCCTCCCTACGAGCAGTACTTC CASSGHDPPYEQYF
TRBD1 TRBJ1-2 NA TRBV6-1 TGTGCCAGCAGTGATGAGGGACAGGGTGGCTATGGCTACACCTTC CASSDEGQGGYGYTF
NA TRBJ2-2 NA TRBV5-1 TGCGCCAGCAGCTTGTCCCCAGGCTCGCCGACCGGGGAGCTGTTTTTT CASSLSPGSPTGELFF
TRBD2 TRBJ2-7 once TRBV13 TGTGCCAGCAGCCGGGGGACTAGCGGACCATACGAGCAGTACTTC CASSRGTSGPYEQYF
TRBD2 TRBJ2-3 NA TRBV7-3 TGTGCCAGCAGCCTGAGCGGGGGCCAGAGGGATACGCAGTATTTT CASSLSGGQRDTQYF
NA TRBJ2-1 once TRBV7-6 TGTGCCAGCAGCACCAGGGAAGTCAGGGAGCAGTTCTTC CASSTREVREQFF
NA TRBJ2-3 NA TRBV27 TGTGCCAGCAGTTTATCGCCTGATCTGAGCACAGATACGCAGTATTTT CASSLSPDLSTDTQYF
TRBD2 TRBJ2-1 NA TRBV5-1 TGCGCCAGCAGCCCTGGACTAGCGGGGGCCCGGGGTGAGCAGTTCTTC CASSPGLAGARGEQFF
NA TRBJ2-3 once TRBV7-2 TGTGCCAGCAGCTTAGGAGGGCCGGGGCAGTATTTT CASSLGGPGQYF
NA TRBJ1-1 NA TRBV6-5 TGTGCCAGCAGTTACTCAGGGGGTGTAGAAGCTTTCTTT CASSYSGGVEAFF
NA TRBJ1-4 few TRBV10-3 TGTGCCATCAGTGGGGGACCTAATGAAAAACTGTTTTTT CAISGGPNEKLFF
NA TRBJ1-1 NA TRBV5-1 TGCGCCAGCAGCTTGGGGCTGGGAAAATTGAACACTGAAGCTTTCTTT CASSLGLGKLNTEAFF
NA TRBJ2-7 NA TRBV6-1 TGTGCCAGCAGTGAAACAGGGAACGAGCAGTACTTC CASSETGNEQYF
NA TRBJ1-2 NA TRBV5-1 TGCGCCAGCAGCTTGGAGGCGGCGTATGGCTACACCTTC CASSLEAAYGYTF
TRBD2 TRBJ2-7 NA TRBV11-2 TGTGCCAGCAGCTTAGTTTCGGGGGGCTACGAGCAGTACTTC CASSLVSGGYEQYF
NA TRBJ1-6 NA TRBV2 TGTGCCAGCAGGGCAGCCTATAATTCACCCCTCCACTTT CASRAAYNSPLHF
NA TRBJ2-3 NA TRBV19 TGTGCCAGTAGTATACGGTTTACAGATACGCAGTATTTT CASSIRFTDTQYF